This is a list of T cell receptor beta chains from one sample in a study of blood T cell repertoires in COVID-19. Data came from immunoSEQ multiplex PCR; TCRdb stores just in-frame clones and leaves some out. Here the sample spans some 250,000 clones, 85% to 90% being singletons. Material: peripheral blood. Receptor source: a woman aged 60-70 years with COVID-19, enrolled during active disease. CDR3s include the opening cysteine and the closing phenylalanine or tryptophan. The order of the fields is J gene, D gene, CDR3 length, V gene, clone size, CDR3 DNA, CDR3 protein. D genes are given only for firm matches. The size field is filled for only some rows; it gives once, few, many or a size class.

j_gene: TRBJ1-6; d_gene: TRBD1; len: 16; v_gene: TRBV6-1; abundance: once; CDR3nt: TGTGCCAGCAGTGAAGGGGGACAGGGATGGAATTCACCCCTCCACTTT; CDR3aa: CASSEGGQGWNSPLHF
j_gene: TRBJ1-3; d_gene: .; len: 15; v_gene: TRBV18; abundance: .; CDR3nt: TGTGCCAGCTCACCACTGGGGGGGTCCGGAAACACCATATATTTT; CDR3aa: CASSPLGGSGNTIYF
j_gene: TRBJ2-1; d_gene: TRBD1; len: 11; v_gene: TRBV6-5; abundance: once; CDR3nt: TGTGCCAGCCGACGGGACAGGGAGCAGTTCTTC; CDR3aa: CASRRDREQFF
j_gene: TRBJ1-6; d_gene: TRBD1; len: 14; v_gene: TRBV9; abundance: .; CDR3nt: TGTGCCAGCAGCCGGACAGGGGTCAATTCACCCCTCCACTTT; CDR3aa: CASSRTGVNSPLHF
j_gene: TRBJ2-7; d_gene: .; len: 16; v_gene: TRBV7-3; abundance: .; CDR3nt: TGTGCCAGCATCCAAGGCCGGGTAGGAGGGACCTACGAGCAGTACTTC; CDR3aa: CASIQGRVGGTYEQYF
j_gene: TRBJ2-1; d_gene: TRBD2; len: 16; v_gene: TRBV29-1; abundance: .; CDR3nt: TGCAGCGTTAGCGCTCTAGCGGGAGGCGTTGGGAATGAGCAGTTCTTC; CDR3aa: CSVSALAGGVGNEQFF
j_gene: TRBJ2-7; d_gene: TRBD2; len: 15; v_gene: TRBV30; abundance: .; CDR3nt: TGTGCCTGGAGTGTAGATACTAGCGGGAGGGCCACGCAGTACTTC; CDR3aa: CAWSVDTSGRATQYF
j_gene: TRBJ1-2; d_gene: .; len: 16; v_gene: TRBV6-5; abundance: once; CDR3nt: TGTGCCAGCAGTTACTCGCACCAGAACCCTAACTATGGCTACACCTTC; CDR3aa: CASSYSHQNPNYGYTF
j_gene: TRBJ2-7; d_gene: TRBD1; len: 15; v_gene: TRBV30; abundance: .; CDR3nt: TGTGCCTGGAGTATCCGACAGGGGATATCCTACGAGCAGTACTTC; CDR3aa: CAWSIRQGISYEQYF
j_gene: TRBJ2-1; d_gene: TRBD2; len: 14; v_gene: TRBV29-1; abundance: once; CDR3nt: TGCAGCGTTGAAGAAGCTAGCGGGAGCTTTGAGCAGTTCTTC; CDR3aa: CSVEEASGSFEQFF
j_gene: TRBJ1-5; d_gene: TRBD1; len: 13; v_gene: TRBV19; abundance: .; CDR3nt: TGTGCCAGTAGTGCAGGGGGAGGTCAGCCCCAGCATTTT; CDR3aa: CASSAGGGQPQHF
j_gene: TRBJ2-1; d_gene: TRBD2; len: 17; v_gene: TRBV4-2; abundance: .; CDR3nt: TGTGCCAGCAGCCAAGAGCCAGCGGGAGGCCACTACAATGAGCAGTTCTTC; CDR3aa: CASSQEPAGGHYNEQFF
j_gene: TRBJ1-1; d_gene: TRBD1; len: 17; v_gene: TRBV19; abundance: .; CDR3nt: TGTGCCAGTAGACCCGGGACAGGTAGGAGGAGGAACACTGAAGCTTTCTTT; CDR3aa: CASRPGTGRRRNTEAFF
j_gene: TRBJ2-5; d_gene: .; len: 15; v_gene: TRBV11-2; abundance: .; CDR3nt: TGTGCCAGCAGCTTAGCCCGGACAGTTCAAGAGACCCAGTACTTC; CDR3aa: CASSLARTVQETQYF
j_gene: TRBJ1-2; d_gene: .; len: 14; v_gene: TRBV4-2; abundance: .; CDR3nt: TGTGCCAGCAGCCAAGAGAGAGAGAACTATGGCTACACCTTC; CDR3aa: CASSQERENYGYTF
j_gene: TRBJ1-5; d_gene: TRBD1; len: 17; v_gene: TRBV30; abundance: .; CDR3nt: TGTGCCTGGTCACAGATGTCCGGGACAGGGGTTCTGAAGCCCCAGCATTTT; CDR3aa: CAWSQMSGTGVLKPQHF
j_gene: TRBJ2-3; d_gene: TRBD2; len: 14; v_gene: TRBV7-9; abundance: .; CDR3nt: TGTGCCAGCAGCAAGGCTAGCGGGAGAGATACGCAGTATTTT; CDR3aa: CASSKASGRDTQYF
j_gene: TRBJ2-7; d_gene: TRBD1; len: 15; v_gene: TRBV6-5; abundance: .; CDR3nt: TGTGCCAGCAGCCCAACCGGGACAGTCGGCTACGAGCAGTACTTC; CDR3aa: CASSPTGTVGYEQYF
j_gene: TRBJ2-1; d_gene: .; len: 11; v_gene: TRBV6-5; abundance: .; CDR3nt: TGTGCCAGCATACTATACAATGAGCAGTTCTTC; CDR3aa: CASILYNEQFF
j_gene: TRBJ2-3; d_gene: TRBD2; len: 18; v_gene: TRBV11-2; abundance: .; CDR3nt: TGTGCCAGCAGCTTAGGGACTAGCGGGTTGAGTCGAGTAGATACGCAGTATTTT; CDR3aa: CASSLGTSGLSRVDTQYF
j_gene: TRBJ1-1; d_gene: .; len: 14; v_gene: TRBV10-3; abundance: once; CDR3nt: TGTGCCATCCGGAGGGGAGTCACGGGCACTGAAGCTTTCTTT; CDR3aa: CAIRRGVTGTEAFF
j_gene: TRBJ1-2; d_gene: TRBD1; len: 12; v_gene: TRBV28; abundance: .; CDR3nt: TGTGCCAGCAGGGACAGGGGGCAAGGCTACACCTTC; CDR3aa: CASRDRGQGYTF
j_gene: TRBJ1-4; d_gene: TRBD1; len: 15; v_gene: TRBV18; abundance: few; CDR3nt: TGTGCCAGCTCACCCGTTCGGACAGGGAATGAAAAACTGTTTTTT; CDR3aa: CASSPVRTGNEKLFF
j_gene: TRBJ1-1; d_gene: .; len: 15; v_gene: TRBV6-5; abundance: .; CDR3nt: TGTGCCAGCAGTAGCCGACATAACTTGAACACTGAAGCTTTCTTT; CDR3aa: CASSSRHNLNTEAFF
j_gene: TRBJ2-5; d_gene: TRBD2; len: 17; v_gene: TRBV11-3; abundance: .; CDR3nt: TGTGCCAGCAGCGCGGGGACTAGCGGGAGGGATCAAGAGACCCAGTACTTC; CDR3aa: CASSAGTSGRDQETQYF
j_gene: TRBJ2-3; d_gene: .; len: 14; v_gene: TRBV29-1; abundance: .; CDR3nt: TGCAGCGTTGAAGGGGGGGACGGGGTTGATACGCAGTATTTT; CDR3aa: CSVEGGDGVDTQYF
j_gene: TRBJ1-2; d_gene: TRBD1; len: 14; v_gene: TRBV28; abundance: .; CDR3nt: TGTGCCAGCAGGACAGGGGTTAGCGGCTATGGCTACACCTTC; CDR3aa: CASRTGVSGYGYTF
j_gene: TRBJ2-7; d_gene: .; len: 17; v_gene: TRBV15; abundance: .; CDR3nt: TGTGCCACCAGCAGAGCCGCCTCGGGAGCGGGCTCCTACGAGCAGTACTTC; CDR3aa: CATSRAASGAGSYEQYF
j_gene: TRBJ1-1; d_gene: TRBD1; len: 15; v_gene: TRBV5-1; abundance: few; CDR3nt: TGCGCCAGCAGCCTCCAACAGGGGGGGAACACTGAAGCTTTCTTT; CDR3aa: CASSLQQGGNTEAFF
j_gene: TRBJ2-3; d_gene: TRBD1; len: 15; v_gene: TRBV9; abundance: .; CDR3nt: TGTGCCAGCAGCGGCCCCGGGACAGGGCAAGATACGCAGTATTTT; CDR3aa: CASSGPGTGQDTQYF
j_gene: TRBJ1-3; d_gene: .; len: 14; v_gene: TRBV9; abundance: .; CDR3nt: TGTGCCAGCAGCGTCAGTCAGTCTGGAAACACCATATATTTT; CDR3aa: CASSVSQSGNTIYF
j_gene: TRBJ2-3; d_gene: .; len: 14; v_gene: TRBV29-1; abundance: .; CDR3nt: TGCAGCGTTGGGGCTAGCAGCTCGGGAGATACGCAGTATTTT; CDR3aa: CSVGASSSGDTQYF
j_gene: TRBJ2-2; d_gene: .; len: 14; v_gene: TRBV11-3; abundance: .; CDR3nt: TGTGCCAGCAGCCCCCGAACAGGATCCGGGGAGCTGTTTTTT; CDR3aa: CASSPRTGSGELFF
j_gene: TRBJ1-5; d_gene: TRBD1; len: 15; v_gene: TRBV6-5; abundance: .; CDR3nt: TGTGCCAGCAGTCCGGGACAGGGAGGTTCTCAGCCCCAGCATTTT; CDR3aa: CASSPGQGGSQPQHF
j_gene: TRBJ2-1; d_gene: TRBD2; len: 15; v_gene: TRBV7-6; abundance: .; CDR3nt: TGTGCCAGCAGCTTAGGGGCTAGCGGGAGCCATGAGCAGTTCTTC; CDR3aa: CASSLGASGSHEQFF
j_gene: TRBJ2-7; d_gene: TRBD1; len: 14; v_gene: TRBV9; abundance: .; CDR3nt: TGTGCCAGCAGCGGGGGACAGGGGGCTGGCGAGCAGTACTTC; CDR3aa: CASSGGQGAGEQYF
j_gene: TRBJ1-1; d_gene: .; len: 11; v_gene: TRBV29-1; abundance: .; CDR3nt: TGCAGCGTTGGGGCAGGGGTGGACGCTTTCTTT; CDR3aa: CSVGAGVDAFF
j_gene: TRBJ2-3; d_gene: TRBD1; len: 15; v_gene: TRBV6-5; abundance: .; CDR3nt: TGTGCCAGCAGTTTGGGACAGGGGGCCCCAGATACGCAGTATTTT; CDR3aa: CASSLGQGAPDTQYF
j_gene: TRBJ2-2; d_gene: .; len: 16; v_gene: TRBV28; abundance: .; CDR3nt: TGTGCCAGCATTCCCCCAGGGGGGCCATTGGCCGGGGAGCTGTTTTTT; CDR3aa: CASIPPGGPLAGELFF
j_gene: TRBJ1-4; d_gene: .; len: 13; v_gene: TRBV30; abundance: .; CDR3nt: TGTGCCTGGAGTGCAGGGAGGAATGAAAAACTGTTTTTT; CDR3aa: CAWSAGRNEKLFF
j_gene: TRBJ2-5; d_gene: TRBD2; len: 15; v_gene: TRBV5-1; abundance: .; CDR3nt: TGCGCCAGCAGAATACTAGCGGGAGTTCAAGAGACCCAGTACTTC; CDR3aa: CASRILAGVQETQYF
j_gene: TRBJ2-7; d_gene: TRBD2; len: 15; v_gene: TRBV28; abundance: once; CDR3nt: TGTGCCAGCAGCTGGACTAGCGGGAGTCTATACGAGCAGTACTTC; CDR3aa: CASSWTSGSLYEQYF
j_gene: TRBJ2-1; d_gene: TRBD2; len: 14; v_gene: TRBV30; abundance: .; CDR3nt: TGTGCCTGGGGACTAGGGGTAGAGGACAATGAGCAGTTCTTC; CDR3aa: CAWGLGVEDNEQFF
j_gene: TRBJ1-2; d_gene: TRBD1; len: 15; v_gene: TRBV29-1; abundance: .; CDR3nt: TGCAGCGCCAGCCCGGTGGGACAGAAAAACTATGGCTACACCTTC; CDR3aa: CSASPVGQKNYGYTF
j_gene: TRBJ1-2; d_gene: .; len: 16; v_gene: TRBV6-5; abundance: .; CDR3nt: TGTGCCAGCAGTTCCCATGCAGCAGGGGAGTGGTATGGCTACACCTTC; CDR3aa: CASSSHAAGEWYGYTF
j_gene: TRBJ2-7; d_gene: TRBD2; len: 14; v_gene: TRBV2; abundance: few; CDR3nt: TGTGCCAGCAGCCAACTAGCGGTACCTTACGAGCAGTACTTC; CDR3aa: CASSQLAVPYEQYF